The source of this T cell receptor (beta chain) is a study of cytomegalovirus exposure and HLA in healthy donors. Worth noting for this clone: The antigen remains unidentified.

Study results and limitations: In an earlier analysis, in 620 or so donors, most V segments appeared productive either ~90% or ~30% of the time. A later analysis linked a missense variant in DCLRE1C to the trimming of TCR beta V and J genes. TCR beta sequences numbering around 15,000 were associated with HLA alleles at 0.05 false discovery rate in a later analysis. Among TCR beta chains, those listed as cytomegalovirus-associated numbered over 150.

Researchers ran the PCR with 60 Vbeta and 13 Jbeta primers. The method was immunoSEQ multiplex PCR; TCRdb's version includes in-frame clones alone and lacks a portion of them. The top ten clones hold around 2% of a sample with fewer than 120,000 clones, roughly 86% of them seen once. The receptor comes from a man aged 35 to 55 in good health and CMV-seronegative. The specimen sequenced was PBMCs.

The CDR3 here is CASSFSQGYGYTF. For the CDR3, the DNA is TGTGCCAGCAGCTTCTCACAGGGCTATGGCTACACCTTC. The V and J genes are TRBV11-2 and TRBJ1-2; a possible D gene is TRBD1 (6 bases). The CDR3 length is 13 residues. V lost 3 bases and J lost 4, with 9 bases in between. From germline, CDR1 is SGHAT and CDR2 FQNNGV. The entire variable domain, with the rest obtained from reference TRBV11-2 and TRBJ1-2, is as follows: EAGVAQSPRYKIIEKRQSVAFWCNPISGHATLYWYQQILGQGPKLLIQFQNNGVVDDSQLPKDRFSAERLKGVDSTLKIQPAKLEDSAVYLCASSFSQGYGYTFGSGTRLTVV.